What follows is one T cell receptor (beta chain) and its context. This record comes from a study of CD8 T cells in Susac syndrome. The CDR3 consists of 14 residues. V shed 1 base and J shed 4 bases, with 5 bases lying between them. The germline V gene has CDR1 LGHNT and CDR2 FRNRAP. RNA amounts of roughly 0.5 to 1 ug underwent reverse transcription with random hexamers. The method of amplification for TCR beta CDR3 was immunoSEQ multiplex PCR, covering 54 Vbeta and 13 Jbeta. MiXCR, applied by TCRdb to the immunoSEQ multiplex PCR reads, yields one record per CDR3 protein. The sample contains 150,000 or so distinct CDR3 sequences, approximately 94% of which appear only once.

This clonotype was sampled from a human donor with multiple sclerosis. The sample was CD8+ T cells from PBMCs. The chain combines TRBV12-5 with TRBJ1-6; D remains ambiguous. The CDR3 spells CASGLEGYNSPLHF. CDR3 bases: TGTGCTAGTGGTTTGGAGGGTTATAATTCACCCCTCCACTTT.